This T cell receptor (beta chain) was recorded in a study of neoadjuvant anti-PD-1 for oral cavity cancer. Study-wide background: Patients mostly received three to four biweekly nivolumab doses at 3 mg/kg before surgery.

Some clones are missing from TCRdb's copy, which holds only in-frame ones; the method was immunoSEQ multiplex PCR. The top ten hold over 2.5% of the sample, which has roughly 18,000 clones, roughly 70% seen once. Patients had HPV-negative, locally advanced oral cavity squamous cell carcinoma. The V gene end was trimmed by 8 bases and the J gene end by 6 bases; junction bases not matched to a gene: 8. This CDR3 comprises 14 residues. Germline CDR1 is PRHDT and CDR2 is FYEKMQ (reference sequence). V and J are TRBV13 and TRBJ2-2; 8 bases map to TRBD2. This sequence originates from a person aged 40 to 85 with oral cavity squamous cell carcinoma. The sample was PBMCs, taken before nivolumab (anti-PD-1) treatment. The CDR3, as DNA: TGTGCCAGCCGGGGGACTAGACAAGCCGGGGAGCTGTTTTTT. Its protein is CASRGTRQAGELFF.